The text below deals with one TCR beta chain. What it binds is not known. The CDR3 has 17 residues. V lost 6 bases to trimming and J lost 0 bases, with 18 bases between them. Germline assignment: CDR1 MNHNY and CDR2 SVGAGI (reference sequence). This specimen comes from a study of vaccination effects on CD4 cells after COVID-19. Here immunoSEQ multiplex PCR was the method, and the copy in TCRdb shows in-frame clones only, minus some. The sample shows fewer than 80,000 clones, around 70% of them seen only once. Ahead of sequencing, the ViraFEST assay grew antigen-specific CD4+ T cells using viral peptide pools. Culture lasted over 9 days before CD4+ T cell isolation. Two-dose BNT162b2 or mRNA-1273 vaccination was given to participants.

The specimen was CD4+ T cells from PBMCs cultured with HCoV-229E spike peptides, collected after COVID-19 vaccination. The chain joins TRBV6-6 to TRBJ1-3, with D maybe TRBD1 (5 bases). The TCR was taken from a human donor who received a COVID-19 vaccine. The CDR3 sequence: CASSRYSDSTSGNTIYF. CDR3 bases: TGTGCCAGCAGCCGATACTCCGACAGTACCTCTGGAAACACCATATATTTT.